Listed below are T cell receptor beta chains from one sample, sequenced in a study of T cells after posttransplantation cyclophosphamide. The method was immunoSEQ multiplex PCR; TCRdb's version includes in-frame clones alone and lacks a portion of them. The sample consists of roughly 18,000 clones, 75% to 90% of them appearing once. Sequencing was performed on memory CD4+ T cells sorted from blood. Every receptor here comes from a man in his thirties or forties in good health and a related stem cell transplant donor. CDR3s include the opening cysteine and the closing phenylalanine or tryptophan. The order of the fields is V gene, J gene, CDR3 protein.

TRBV7-9	TRBJ1-5	CASSLGGLVHQPQHF
TRBV5-6	TRBJ1-2	CASSLRALTPGGYTF
TRBV5-4	TRBJ2-2	CASSLAYLTNTGELFF
TRBV7-9	TRBJ2-3	CASSAGGVRAITDTQYF
TRBV4-3	TRBJ1-5	CASSQAPSGLPQHF
TRBV5-1	TRBJ1-2	CASSGDRGNGYTF
TRBV29-1	TRBJ1-2	CSVLEGYTF
TRBV21-1	TRBJ2-7	CASLGGPSYEQYF
TRBV2	TRBJ1-1	CASSDVAGYTEAFF
TRBV5-1	TRBJ1-1	CASSLAGQGNTEAFF
TRBV7-2	TRBJ2-5	CASSFGEGGTQYF
TRBV18	TRBJ1-6	CASSPVRGNNSPLHF
TRBV18	TRBJ1-5	CASSSMADQPQHF
TRBV5-4	TRBJ2-5	CASSPRDRDQETQYF
TRBV7-8	TRBJ2-1	CASSLETGSSYNEQFF
TRBV5-6	TRBJ1-6	CASSFGAGGGNSPLHF
TRBV7-6	TRBJ2-7	CASSSDRGLLVEQYF
TRBV5-1	TRBJ2-3	CASSLEQGNTDTQYF
TRBV5-1	TRBJ1-4	CASSRTLGQGEEKLFF
TRBV21-1	TRBJ2-2	CASSNGVRPGELFF
TRBV6-6	TRBJ2-1	CASSYAGLGNEQFF
TRBV2	TRBJ2-2	CASMTSPGELFF
TRBV7-9	TRBJ2-1	CASSLVAAGGINEQFF
TRBV6-4	TRBJ2-1	CASSELPHTEQFF
TRBV5-1	TRBJ1-1	CASSQQGAGTEAFF
TRBV2	TRBJ2-6	CASSETATHHGANVLTF
TRBV5-6	TRBJ1-2	CASSPGQRNYGYTF
TRBV1	TRBJ2-5	CTSSHFISGEETQYF
TRBV7-9	TRBJ2-5	CASSFSGTRETQYF
TRBV28	TRBJ2-2	CASSSVGSGATGELFF
TRBV27	TRBJ1-5	CASSSGTGRGNQPQHF
TRBV6-5	TRBJ2-2	CASSNNRESGELFF
TRBV11-2	TRBJ2-2	CASSLVVSGGAYNTGELFF
TRBV11-2	TRBJ2-7	CASSPGSGQYF
TRBV5-8	TRBJ1-3	CASRVRASGNTIYF
TRBV6-6	TRBJ1-4	CASTQPQEKLFF
TRBV6-6	TRBJ2-7	CASSSGVGEQYF
TRBV4-2	TRBJ1-2	CASTISPGRRDYGYTF
TRBV4-2	TRBJ1-6	CASSQETGRQSPLHF
TRBV7-2	TRBJ2-1	CASSLDTLPYNEQFF
TRBV5-1	TRBJ2-5	CASNPSQGIGETQYF
TRBV2	TRBJ1-2	CASSWDRGYTF
TRBV7-3	TRBJ2-2	CASSSAAGGAGELFF
TRBV5-1	TRBJ2-3	CASSLVPGADTQYF
TRBV19	TRBJ2-1	CASSRGSDREQFF
TRBV7-2	TRBJ1-6	CASRPSQGLNSPLHF
TRBV7-2	TRBJ2-3	CASSLVVRATDTQYF
TRBV5-4	TRBJ2-1	CASRPQGGNEQFF
TRBV9	TRBJ1-4	CASSPDLPGGVSATNEKLFF
TRBV4-1	TRBJ2-5	CASSHERGGRVETQYF
TRBV5-1	TRBJ1-5	CASSLVGGNQPQHF
TRBV7-2	TRBJ2-5	CASSFRGLETQYF
TRBV4-2	TRBJ1-2	CASSQDRTGSGYTF
TRBV5-1	TRBJ1-5	CASSPDRNQPQHF
TRBV7-8	TRBJ2-3	CASSLDGPDTQYF
TRBV11-1	TRBJ1-2	CASSLEPPTGGYYGYTF
TRBV7-2	TRBJ2-7	CASSLGPRTLYEQYF
TRBV5-1	TRBJ2-7	CASSPGTTALEQYF
TRBV18	TRBJ2-3	CASSPRLAALTDTQYF